These 10 T cell receptor beta chains were all obtained from the same sample, sequenced in a study of Ad26.COV2.S vaccination and SARS-CoV-2 variants. Assay: immunoSEQ multiplex PCR; the TCRdb copy retains only in-frame clones and omits some. Of approximately 340,000 clones detected, just over 90% appear once; the ten largest clones hold 3.9%. The material was peripheral blood, obtained after recovery from COVID-19. The receptor source for this set is a human donor who had recovered from COVID-19.

A note on this clone: The same CDR3 arises from other DNA sequences in this sample as well. The chain links TRBV20-1 to TRBJ2-4, with a tentative D call TRBD1 (6 bases). CDR1 is DFQATT, CDR2 SNEGSKA, per germline (reference sequence). The CDR3 has 11 residues. Trimming took off 4 bases at V and 5 bases at J, with 6 bases between the two ends. The chain's CDR3 is CSANRENIQYF. The DNA of the CDR3 is TGCAGTGCTAACAGGGAAAACATTCAGTACTTC.

J is TRBJ1-2 and V is TRBV5-1, with D tentatively TRBD1 (5 bases). CDR3 length: 12 amino acids. The germline V and J ends were trimmed by 4 bases and 3 bases, with 7 bases remaining between them. The germline V gene has CDR1 SGHRS and CDR2 YFSETQ. CDR3 in amino acids: CASSPGHYGYTF. The CDR3 DNA is TGCGCCAGCAGCCCGGGGCACTATGGCTACACCTTC.

This chain uses TRBV27 with TRBJ1-6; no clear D gene. V lost 8 bases and J 0 bases, leaving 11 bases between the germline ends. This CDR3 comprises 15 residues. Germline V gene sequence: CDR1 MNHEY, CDR2 SMNVEV (reference sequence). Written as DNA, the CDR3 is TGTGCCAGCGGAGCAGCCAGCTCCTATAATTCACCCCTCCACTTT. Amino acids: CASGAASSYNSPLHF.

The chain recombines TRBV25-1 with TRBJ1-5; no clear D gene. The CDR3 covers 13 residues. The germline V and J ends were trimmed by 4 bases and 4 bases, with 8 bases remaining between them. Germline CDR1 reads MGHDK; CDR2 reads SYGVNS. CDR3 in amino acids: CASSANKNQPQHF. CDR3 in DNA: TGTGCCAGCAGTGCTAACAAGAATCAGCCCCAGCATTTT.

V gene TRBV10-3 combines with J gene TRBJ2-2; TRBD1 matches at 10 bases. Losses at the gene ends were 9 bases for V and 7 bases for J; bases not matched to a gene: 2. Germline CDR1 is ENHRY and CDR2 is SYGVKD. The CDR3 runs 12 residues. For the CDR3, the DNA is TGTGCCATAGGACAGGGGGTCGGGGAGCTGTTTTTT. It yields the protein CAIGQGVGELFF.

The V and J genes are TRBV7-6 and TRBJ2-1; either TRBD1 or TRBD2 may supply D (6 bases each). Per the germline V gene, CDR1 is SGHVS and CDR2 is FNYEAQ. CDR3 length equals 14 residues. V was shortened by 1 base and J by 6 bases, with 10 bases between the two germline ends. In DNA, the CDR3 is TGTGCCAGCAGCTTAGAAGGGGGAGGCAATGAGCAGTTCTTC. Its translation is CASSLEGGGNEQFF.

The chain carries TRBV6-4 and TRBJ1-2, with 7 bases lining up with TRBD1. Germline CDR1 MRHNA, CDR2 SNTAGT. J was trimmed by 1 base and V by 0 bases; bases with no gene match: 17. The CDR3 totals 20 residues. CDR3 residues: CASSDSLTWTGENLNYGYTF. The CDR3 DNA is TGTGCCAGCAGTGACTCCTTAACGTGGACAGGTGAGAATCTTAACTATGGCTACACCTTC.

This rearrangement joins TRBV5-1 to TRBJ1-4, with D unclear. CDR3 length: 14 residues. V was clipped by 5 bases and J by 8 bases, with 16 bases between them. The germline V gene encodes CDR1 SGHRS and CDR2 YFSETQ. CDR3 bases: TGCGCCAGCAGAATCACTTCCGACGGGGAAAAACTGTTTTTT. Translated, it gives CASRITSDGEKLFF.

The rearrangement links TRBV5-5 to TRBJ2-7, with D possibly matching TRBD1 (7 bases). Germline V gene data show CDR1 as SGHKS and CDR2 as YYEKEE (reference sequence). Between the trimmed V and J ends, which lost 4 bases and 4 bases, there was a span of 15 bases. The CDR3 totals 14 residues. The CDR3 sequence: CASSPGAGGYEQYF. The CDR3 coding sequence is TGTGCCAGCAGCCCGGGGGCAGGGGGTTACGAGCAGTACTTC.

V is TRBV11-2 and J is TRBJ1-2, with D unclear. V was cut by 0 bases and J by 4 bases, with 15 bases left in between. The CDR3 loop spans 16 amino acids. Looked up from germline, CDR1 is SGHAT and CDR2 is FQNNGV. Written as DNA, the CDR3 is TGTGCCAGCAGCTTAGAAGGGAGCGCGGGTGCCTATGGCTACACCTTC. The encoded protein is CASSLEGSAGAYGYTF.